These T cell receptor beta chains were read from a single sample in a study of T cells expressing NK-cell markers. TCRdb reprocessed the 5' RACE reads and stores each CDR3 protein as one record, lacking DNA. Here the sample table reports 350,000 to 500,000 distinct CDR3 sequences. Sequenced material: blood T cells: a sorted CD56 or NKG2C T cell subset, CD4+ or CD8+ T cells, or bulk PBMC T cells (not recorded which). These TCRs come from a woman aged 18 to 75 in good health. CDR3s include the opening cysteine and the closing phenylalanine or tryptophan.

>TRBJ2-3|TRBV7-6
CASSLEAVGDTQYF
>TRBJ1-5|TRBV25-1
CASSSGLSNQPQHF
>TRBJ1-4|TRBV28
CASESGANEKLFF
>TRBJ2-2|TRBV7-9
CASSLTAGELFF
>TRBJ2-5|TRBV20-1
CSAREITGTGETQYF
>TRBJ1-4|TRBV18
CASSAGRGDEKLFF
>TRBJ2-5|TRBV29-1
CSCLGPRGTQYF
>TRBJ2-5|TRBV28
CASRLGGTPETQYF
>TRBJ1-2|TRBV19
CASSQDPGQNFYGYTF
>TRBJ2-1|TRBV11-2
CASSFTSGGANEQFF
>TRBJ2-5|TRBV29-1
CSVDRGQEQETQYF
>TRBJ2-1|TRBV6-4
CASSWQGSGEQFF
>TRBJ2-5|TRBV7-9
CASSLRASDQETQYF
>TRBJ2-2|TRBV7-3
CASSVTMGNTGELFF
>TRBJ1-5|TRBV15
CATSRDRGNQPQHF
>TRBJ2-2|TRBV20-1
CSAIRLTNTGELFF
>TRBJ2-5|TRBV6-2/TRBV6-3
CASSYSLGQYQETQYF